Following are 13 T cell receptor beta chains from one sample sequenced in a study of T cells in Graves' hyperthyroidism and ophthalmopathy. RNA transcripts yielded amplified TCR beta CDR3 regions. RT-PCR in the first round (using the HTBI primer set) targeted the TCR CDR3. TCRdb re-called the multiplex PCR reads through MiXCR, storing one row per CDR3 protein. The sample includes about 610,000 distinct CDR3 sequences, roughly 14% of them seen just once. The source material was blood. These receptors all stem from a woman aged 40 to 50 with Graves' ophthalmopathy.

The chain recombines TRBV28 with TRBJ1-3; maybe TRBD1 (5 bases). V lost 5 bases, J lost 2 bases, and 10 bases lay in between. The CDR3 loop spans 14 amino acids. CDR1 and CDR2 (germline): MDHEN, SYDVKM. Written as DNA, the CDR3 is TGTGCCAGCAGTCTACAGGAGACTGGAAACACCATATATTTT. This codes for CASSLQETGNTIYF.

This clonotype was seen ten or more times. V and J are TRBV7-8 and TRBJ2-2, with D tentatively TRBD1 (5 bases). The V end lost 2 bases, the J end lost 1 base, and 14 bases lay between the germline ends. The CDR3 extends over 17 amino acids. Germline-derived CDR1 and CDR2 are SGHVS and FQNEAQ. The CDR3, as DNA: TGTGCCAGCAGCTTACAATCTTCTACAGGGAACACCGGGGAGCTGTTTTTT. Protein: CASSLQSSTGNTGELFF. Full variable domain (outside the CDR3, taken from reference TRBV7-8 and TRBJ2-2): GAGVSQSPRYKVAKRGQDVALRCDPISGHVSLFWYQQALGQGPEFLTYFQNEAQLDKSGLPSDRFFAERPEGSVSTLKIQRTQQEDSAVYLCASSLQSSTGNTGELFFGEGSRLTVL.

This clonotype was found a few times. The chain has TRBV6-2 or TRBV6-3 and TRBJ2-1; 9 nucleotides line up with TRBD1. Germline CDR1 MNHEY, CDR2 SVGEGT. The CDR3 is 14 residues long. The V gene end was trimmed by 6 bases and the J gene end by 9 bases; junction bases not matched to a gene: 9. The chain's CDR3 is CASRGTGRPAEQFF. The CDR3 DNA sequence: TGTGCCAGCAGGGGGACAGGGAGGCCCGCTGAGCAGTTCTTC.

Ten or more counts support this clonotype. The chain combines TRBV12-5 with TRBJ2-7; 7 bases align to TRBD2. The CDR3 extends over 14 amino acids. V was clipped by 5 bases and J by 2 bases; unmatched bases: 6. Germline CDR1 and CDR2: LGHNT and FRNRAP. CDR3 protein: CASGTKAGAYEQYF. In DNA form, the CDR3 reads TGTGCTAGTGGTACTAAGGCGGGAGCCTACGAGCAGTACTTC.

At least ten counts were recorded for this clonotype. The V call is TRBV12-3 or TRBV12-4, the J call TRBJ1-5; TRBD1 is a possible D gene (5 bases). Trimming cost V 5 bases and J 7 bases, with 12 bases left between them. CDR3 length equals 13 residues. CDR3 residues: CASSSRDGQPQHF. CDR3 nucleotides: TGTGCCAGCAGTAGCCGGGACGGACAGCCCCAGCATTTT.

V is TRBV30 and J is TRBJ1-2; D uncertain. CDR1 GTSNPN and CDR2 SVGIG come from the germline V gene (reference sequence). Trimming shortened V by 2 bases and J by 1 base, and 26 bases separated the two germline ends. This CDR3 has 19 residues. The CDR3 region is CAWSTSPGHQSILNYGYTF. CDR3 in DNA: TGTGCCTGGAGTACCTCCCCCGGGCACCAATCGATACTTAACTATGGCTACACCTTC.

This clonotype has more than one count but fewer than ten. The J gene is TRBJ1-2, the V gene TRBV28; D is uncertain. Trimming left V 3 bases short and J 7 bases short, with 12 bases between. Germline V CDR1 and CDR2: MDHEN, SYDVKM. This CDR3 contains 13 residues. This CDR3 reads CASSLGIISGYTF. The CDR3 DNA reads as TGTGCCAGCAGTTTGGGTATAATAAGTGGCTACACCTTC.

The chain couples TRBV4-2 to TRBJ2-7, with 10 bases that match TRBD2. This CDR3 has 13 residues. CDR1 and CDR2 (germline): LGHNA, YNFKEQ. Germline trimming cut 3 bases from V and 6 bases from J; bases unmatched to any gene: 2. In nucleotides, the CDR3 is TGTGCCAGCAGCCAGGAGCGGGAGGGCGAGCAGTACTTC. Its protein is CASSQEREGEQYF.

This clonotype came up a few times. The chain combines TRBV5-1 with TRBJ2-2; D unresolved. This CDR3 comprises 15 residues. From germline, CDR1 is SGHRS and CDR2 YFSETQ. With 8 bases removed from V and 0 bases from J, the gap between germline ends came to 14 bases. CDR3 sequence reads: CASTSADTNTGELFF. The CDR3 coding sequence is TGCGCCAGTACGTCCGCCGACACGAACACCGGGGAGCTGTTTTTT.

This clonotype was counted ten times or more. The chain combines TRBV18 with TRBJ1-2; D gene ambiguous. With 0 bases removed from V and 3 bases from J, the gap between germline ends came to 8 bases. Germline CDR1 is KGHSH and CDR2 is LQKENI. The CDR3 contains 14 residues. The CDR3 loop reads CASSPPVRDYGYTF. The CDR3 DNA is TGTGCCAGCTCACCACCTGTCAGAGACTATGGCTACACCTTC. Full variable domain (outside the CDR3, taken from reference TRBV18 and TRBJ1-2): NAGVMQNPRHLVRRRGQEARLRCSPMKGHSHVYWYRQLPEEGLKFMVYLQKENIIDESGMPKERFSAEFPKEGPSILRIQQVVRGDSAAYFCASSPPVRDYGYTFGSGTRLTVV.

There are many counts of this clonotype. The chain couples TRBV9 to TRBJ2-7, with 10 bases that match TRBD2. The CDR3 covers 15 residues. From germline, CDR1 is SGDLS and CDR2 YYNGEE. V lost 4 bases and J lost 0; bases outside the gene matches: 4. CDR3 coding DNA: TGTGCCAGCAGCCCCTCTAGCGGGAGCTCCTACGAGCAGTACTTC. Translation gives CASSPSSGSSYEQYF.

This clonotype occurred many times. The CDR3 is CASSRTGTGELFF. The DNA of the CDR3 is TGTGCCAGCAGCAGGACAGGCACCGGGGAGCTGTTTTTT. The chain uses TRBV28 and TRBJ2-2; TRBD1 agrees at 7 bases. V was pared by 6 bases and J by 4 bases, with 2 bases of the junction left unmatched. The CDR3 extends over 13 amino acids. Germline V gives CDR1 MDHEN, CDR2 SYDVKM.

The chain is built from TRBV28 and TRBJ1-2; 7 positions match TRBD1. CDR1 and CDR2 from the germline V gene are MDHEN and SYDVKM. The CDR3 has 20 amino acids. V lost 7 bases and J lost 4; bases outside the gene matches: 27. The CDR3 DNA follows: TGTGCCAGCAATTCTCAGGGGGGGACAGACCAATTCCTTTTGAGCTATGGCTACACCTTC. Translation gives CASNSQGGTDQFLLSYGYTF.